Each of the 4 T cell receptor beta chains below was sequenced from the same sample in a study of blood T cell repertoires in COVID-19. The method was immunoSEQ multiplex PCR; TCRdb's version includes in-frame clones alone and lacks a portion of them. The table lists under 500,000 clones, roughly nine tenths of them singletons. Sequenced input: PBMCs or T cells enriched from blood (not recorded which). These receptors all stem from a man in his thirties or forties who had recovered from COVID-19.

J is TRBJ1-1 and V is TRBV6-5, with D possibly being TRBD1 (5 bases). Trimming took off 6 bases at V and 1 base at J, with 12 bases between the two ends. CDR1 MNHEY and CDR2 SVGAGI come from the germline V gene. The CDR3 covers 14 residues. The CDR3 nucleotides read TGTGCCAGCAGAATTTCACAGGCGAACACTGAAGCTTTCTTT. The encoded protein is CASRISQANTEAFF.

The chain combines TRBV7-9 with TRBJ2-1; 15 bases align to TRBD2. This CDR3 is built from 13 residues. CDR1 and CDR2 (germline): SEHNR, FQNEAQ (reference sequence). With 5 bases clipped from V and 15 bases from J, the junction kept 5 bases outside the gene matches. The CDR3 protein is CASSHGTSGRWFF. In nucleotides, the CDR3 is TGTGCCAGCAGCCACGGGACTAGCGGGAGGTGGTTCTTC.

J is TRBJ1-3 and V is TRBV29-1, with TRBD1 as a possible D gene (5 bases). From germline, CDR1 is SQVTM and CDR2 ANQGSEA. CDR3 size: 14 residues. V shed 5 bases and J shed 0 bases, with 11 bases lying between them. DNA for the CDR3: TGCAGCGTTATGATACAGGCCTCTGGAAACACCATATATTTT. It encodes CSVMIQASGNTIYF.

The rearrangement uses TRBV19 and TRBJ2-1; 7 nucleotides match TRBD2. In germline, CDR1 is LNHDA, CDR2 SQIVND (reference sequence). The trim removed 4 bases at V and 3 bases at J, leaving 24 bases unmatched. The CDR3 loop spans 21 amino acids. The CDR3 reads CASSNYKDPTGDYSHYNEQFF. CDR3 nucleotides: TGTGCCAGTAGTAACTACAAAGACCCTACCGGGGACTATTCCCACTACAATGAGCAGTTCTTC.